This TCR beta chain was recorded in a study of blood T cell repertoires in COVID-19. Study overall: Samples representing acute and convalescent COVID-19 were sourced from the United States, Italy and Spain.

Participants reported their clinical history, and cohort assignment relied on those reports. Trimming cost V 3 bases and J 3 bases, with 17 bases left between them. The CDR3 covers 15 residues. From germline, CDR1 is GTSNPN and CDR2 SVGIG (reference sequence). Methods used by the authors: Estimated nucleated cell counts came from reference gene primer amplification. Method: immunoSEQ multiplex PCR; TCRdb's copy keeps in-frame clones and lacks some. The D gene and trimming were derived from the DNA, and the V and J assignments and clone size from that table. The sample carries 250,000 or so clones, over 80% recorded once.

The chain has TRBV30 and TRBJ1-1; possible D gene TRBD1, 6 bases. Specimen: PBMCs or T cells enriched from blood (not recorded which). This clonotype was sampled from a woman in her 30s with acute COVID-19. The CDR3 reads CAWREDSATYTEAFF. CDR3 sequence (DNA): TGTGCCTGGAGAGAGGACAGCGCGACTTACACTGAAGCTTTCTTT.